The subject of this entry is one T cell receptor beta chain. Its antigen is not identified. Replicate PCRs for sorted subsets used 200 to 250 ng DNA; this equaled tens of thousands of T cell genomes. As originally analysed: ImmunoSEQ output held junction-only sequences without quality scores, so filtering differed. Clones were sequenced by immunoSEQ multiplex PCR, and TCRdb holds only the in-frame ones, with some missing. That table supplies the V and J calls and clone size; D and trimming were determined from the DNA. Counted here are millions of clones, roughly 96% occurring once; the ten biggest clones make up about 0.13%. Trimming took 7 bases from V and 3 from J; bases not matched to a gene: 6. CDR3 length equals 14 residues. CDR1 and CDR2 from the germline V gene are SGHRS and YFSETQ. The record originates from a study of shared clonotypes between healthy human individuals. Study results and caveats: Around 5.4% of naive CD4 clonotypes were common to a few donors.

The material sequenced was naive CD4+ T cells sorted from blood. As for subset: CD45RA+ positively selected. This clonotype was obtained from a man between 18 and 29 years old in good health. The chain combines TRBV5-1 with TRBJ2-3; 9 bases align to TRBD2. Written as DNA, the CDR3 is TGCGCCAGCGGGTGGCTAGCGGGGACAGATACGCAGTATTTT. The encoded protein is CASGWLAGTDTQYF.